This TCR beta chain was recovered during a study of follicular helper T cells after annual influenza vaccination. V dropped 10 bases and J dropped 8; count of bases not matched to a gene: 10. Per germline, CDR1 LNHDA and CDR2 SQIVND (reference sequence). This CDR3 spans 13 amino acids. As to time point: 2015-2016 season, 7 days after influenza vaccination. Study-wide points: Yearly vaccinations repeatedly recalled conserved clonotypes in ICOS+CD38+ cTfh.

In regard to this clone: Antigen specificity is unknown.

TCRdb's table, derived via immunoSEQ multiplex PCR, lists solely in-frame clones and lacks some. The sample yields roughly 7,000 clones, around four fifths seen once. The material was CXCR5- memory CD4+ T cells sorted from blood, obtained 7 days after influenza vaccination. The V gene is TRBV19, the J gene TRBJ1-4; 7 bases agree with TRBD1. The TCR comes from an adult who received the influenza vaccine. In DNA form, the CDR3 reads TGTGCCACCTCGGGGCAGGGGGGCGAAAAACTGTTTTTT. It translates to CATSGQGGEKLFF.